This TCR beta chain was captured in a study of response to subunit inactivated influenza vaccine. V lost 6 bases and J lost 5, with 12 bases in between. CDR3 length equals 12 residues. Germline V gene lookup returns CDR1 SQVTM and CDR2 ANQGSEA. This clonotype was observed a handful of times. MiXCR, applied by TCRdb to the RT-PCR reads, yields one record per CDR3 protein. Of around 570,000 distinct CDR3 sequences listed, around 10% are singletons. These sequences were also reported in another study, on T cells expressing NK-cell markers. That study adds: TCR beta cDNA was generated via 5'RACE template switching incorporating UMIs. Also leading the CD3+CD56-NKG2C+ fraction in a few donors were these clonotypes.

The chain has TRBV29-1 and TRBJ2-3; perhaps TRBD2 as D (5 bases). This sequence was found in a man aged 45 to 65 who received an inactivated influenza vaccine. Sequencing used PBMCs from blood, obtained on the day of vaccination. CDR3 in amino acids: CSVPTRVDTQYF. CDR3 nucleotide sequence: TGCAGCGTGCCCACTAGAGTAGATACGCAGTATTTT.